This is a list of T cell receptor beta chains from one sample in a study of post-analysis software for immune sequencing data. TCRdb recomputed calls from the PCR reads with MiXCR, one row per CDR3 protein. The sample shows some 800,000 distinct CDR3 sequences, under 60% of them seen only once. Sequences were obtained from blood. The receptor set was obtained from a girl between 10 and 17 years old with multiple sclerosis. CDR3s include the opening cysteine and the closing phenylalanine or tryptophan. A D gene is named only where the DNA matches it firmly. Some rows have no size entry. The others give once, few or many, or a class for an expanded clone.

len	v_gene	d_gene	abundance	j_gene	CDR3nt	CDR3aa
15	TRBV27	TRBD1	few	TRBJ2-7	TGTGCCAGCAGTTTAGCCGACAGGGTAGGGAACGAGCAGTACTTC	CASSLADRVGNEQYF
15	TRBV4-1	TRBD2	-	TRBJ2-3	TGCGCCAGCAGCGAGCGGGAGGCGTCCACAGATACGCAGTATTTT	CASSEREASTDTQYF
16	TRBV7-2	-	few	TRBJ2-2	TGTGCCAGCAGCTTAGGAGGAGTCCCGAGCACCGGGGAGCTGTTTTTT	CASSLGGVPSTGELFF
14	TRBV7-2	-	-	TRBJ2-7	TGTGCCAGCAGCCGATCGGGGCGCGCGGTCGAGCAGTACTTC	CASSRSGRAVEQYF
16	TRBV20-1	TRBD1	-	TRBJ2-4	TGCAGTGCTACTAGGGGGCCGGGGATAGCCAAAAACATTCAGTACTTC	CSATRGPGIAKNIQYF
20	TRBV7-6	TRBD1	-	TRBJ1-4	TGTGCCAGCAGCTTAGCTTTATTCGGGACAGGGACCGCAACTAATGAAAAACTGTTTTTT	CASSLALFGTGTATNEKLFF
15	TRBV7-6	-	-	TRBJ2-1	TGTGCCAGCAGCTTAGAGAGGGAGAGGTATAATGAGCAGTTCTTC	CASSLERERYNEQFF
14	TRBV29-1	-	-	TRBJ1-2	TGCAGCGTTGACGGACAAAAATTCGGCTATGGCTACACCTTC	CSVDGQKFGYGYTF
17	TRBV20-1	-	many	TRBJ2-4	TGCAGTGCTAGAGATCGATCGCTAGGCAGCTACGAAAACATTCAGTACTTC	CSARDRSLGSYENIQYF
15	TRBV15	-	-	TRBJ2-6	TGTGCCACCAGCAGAGAGGCGCAGTGGGCCAACGTCCGGACTTTC	CATSREAQWANVRTF
15	TRBV27	-	-	TRBJ1-2	TGTGCCAGCAGTCCCCCCGCACCACCTTTCCATGGCTACACCTTC	CASSPPAPPFHGYTF
13	TRBV6-1	-	once	TRBJ2-5	TGTGCCAGCAGTGAGCGGGGGCCAGTGACCCAGTACTTC	CASSERGPVTQYF
15	TRBV7-9	TRBD2	-	TRBJ2-5	TGTGCCAGCAGCTTAGCGCGGGGGGTTCAAGAGACCCAGTACTTC	CASSLARGVQETQYF
13	TRBV10-3	-	-	TRBJ1-2	TGTGCCATCAGTGTGGATAGCTCCTATGGCTACACCTTC	CAISVDSSYGYTF
14	TRBV15	-	-	TRBJ2-5	TGTGCCACCAGCAGAGATCCCGGGGGAGAGACCCAGTACTTC	CATSRDPGGETQYF
14	TRBV28	TRBD1	few	TRBJ2-1	TGTGCCAGCAGTTTTACAGGGGGCTACAATGAGCAGTTCTTC	CASSFTGGYNEQFF
13	TRBV4-3	-	-	TRBJ1-1	TGCGCCAGCAGCCAACGACGTCGGGCCGAAGCTTTCTTT	CASSQRRRAEAFF
22	TRBV21-1	-	-	TRBJ2-1	TGTGCCAGCAGCAATTACCGAAGGCAGCCCCTTCCCATGCGGGAGGGCCACAATGAGCAGTTCTTC	CASSNYRRQPLPMREGHNEQFF
16	TRBV21-1	-	-	TRBJ2-6	TGTGCCAGCAGCAATTCTAGTATGGCAGGGGCCAACGTCCTGACTTTC	CASSNSSMAGANVLTF
21	TRBV9	-	-	TRBJ2-1	TGTGCCAGCAGCGTAGCTACTTGGTTTGCGGGGGCTGGAAGCTCCTACAATGAGCAGTTCTTC	CASSVATWFAGAGSSYNEQFF
15	TRBV6-5	-	-	TRBJ2-5	TGTGCCAGCAGTTACTCGGAGGAGAATCAAGAGACCCAGTACTTC	CASSYSEENQETQYF
16	TRBV7-9	TRBD1	-	TRBJ2-2	TGTGCCAGCAGCCAACGACAGGGGACGAACACCGGGGAGCTGTTTTTT	CASSQRQGTNTGELFF
12	TRBV5-6	-	-	TRBJ2-1	TGTGCCAGCAGTCTCGGGGAGTATGAGCAGTTCTTC	CASSLGEYEQFF
15	TRBV7-8	-	few	TRBJ1-1	TGTGCCAGCAGCCCGCTTGGGCGGCGGAACACTGAAGCTTTCTTT	CASSPLGRRNTEAFF
17	TRBV6-2/TRBV6-3	TRBD1	few	TRBJ1-5	TGTGCCAGCAGATCCGGGACAGGGGGAGTTAGCAATCAGCCCCAGCATTTT	CASRSGTGGVSNQPQHF
13	TRBV12-5	-	-	TRBJ1-5	TGTGCTAGTGCCCCCGACAGCAATCAGCCCCAGCATTTT	CASAPDSNQPQHF
14	TRBV9	-	-	TRBJ2-5	TGTGCCAGCAGCCCCCTAAGCGGCCAAGAGACCCAGTACTTC	CASSPLSGQETQYF
13	TRBV30	-	-	TRBJ1-2	TGTGCCTGGGGTGGACAGTTCGATTATGGCTACACCTTC	CAWGGQFDYGYTF
15	TRBV6-5	TRBD1	-	TRBJ1-5	TGTGCCAGCAGGACCGGGACAGGGAGCAATCAGCCCCAGCATTTT	CASRTGTGSNQPQHF
14	TRBV24-1	TRBD1	once	TRBJ1-5	TGTGCCACCAGTGAGCGGACAGGGTTTCGGCCCCAGCATTTT	CATSERTGFRPQHF
13	TRBV21-1	-	few	TRBJ2-7	TGTGCCAGCAGCTGGGGGACTTACTACGAGCAGTACTTC	CASSWGTYYEQYF
13	TRBV2	TRBD1	few	TRBJ1-2	TGTGCCAGCAGTGAAGACAGGGGGGATGGCTACACCTTC	CASSEDRGDGYTF
13	TRBV29-1	-	-	TRBJ1-2	TGCAGCGTTTCGGGCCGGGTATCGGGAGGCTACACCTTC	CSVSGRVSGGYTF
15	TRBV9	-	-	TRBJ1-4	TGTGCCAGCAGCGTAGGCCAGGGGTATAATGAAAAACTGTTTTTT	CASSVGQGYNEKLFF
16	TRBV5-1	TRBD2	-	TRBJ2-1	TGCGCCAGCAGCTTGGGGGCTAGCGGAGTGAACAATGAGCAGTTCTTC	CASSLGASGVNNEQFF
16	TRBV5-6	-	-	TRBJ2-5	TGTGCCAGCAGCTTGCTTTCCGGGCAGGGGGGAGAGACCCAGTACTTC	CASSLLSGQGGETQYF
15	TRBV7-2	-	-	TRBJ2-7	TGTGCCAGCAGCTTAGTGGGGACGGGGAGTTTGGAGCAGTACTTC	CASSLVGTGSLEQYF
13	TRBV28	-	-	TRBJ2-7	TGTGCCAGCAGTTTCGGGGATCGCCACGAGCAGTACTTC	CASSFGDRHEQYF
14	TRBV20-1	-	-	TRBJ2-1	TGCAGTGCTCCACTAGTTAGCTCCTACAATGAGCAGTTCTTC	CSAPLVSSYNEQFF
14	TRBV7-8	-	-	TRBJ2-1	TGTGCCAGCAGCTTTAGTACAGGCGGGAATGAGCAGTTCTTC	CASSFSTGGNEQFF
14	TRBV20-1	TRBD1	-	TRBJ1-4	TGCAGTGCGATTACAGGGGCTCCTAATGAAAAACTGTTTTTT	CSAITGAPNEKLFF
15	TRBV7-6	-	few	TRBJ1-2	TGTGCCAGCAGCTTAGATGACAGCGCGACATATGGCTACACCTTC	CASSLDDSATYGYTF
17	TRBV5-5	TRBD2	-	TRBJ2-3	TGTGCCAGCAGCTTAGCGGCTAGCGGGAGGGGCACAGATACGCAGTACTTT	CASSLAASGRGTDTQYF
14	TRBV28	TRBD2	few	TRBJ2-5	TGTGCCAGCACTGACGGGAGGGCCAAAGAGACCCAGTACTTC	CASTDGRAKETQYF
15	TRBV6-1	TRBD1	once	TRBJ2-1	TGTGCCAGCAGTGAAGAGGGGGCCATCTACAATGAGCAGTTCTTC	CASSEEGAIYNEQFF
13	TRBV2	-	-	TRBJ1-2	TGTGCCAGCAGTGAATTGGTCCTCTATGGCTACACCTTC	CASSELVLYGYTF
16	TRBV5-6	TRBD1	-	TRBJ2-1	TGTGCCAGCAGCCCGAGTGGGACAGGGCCCTACAATGAGCAGTTCTTC	CASSPSGTGPYNEQFF
12	TRBV29-1	-	-	TRBJ2-3	TGCAGCGTTGACGGGTCAGGAGATACGCAGTATTTT	CSVDGSGDTQYF
14	TRBV28	TRBD2	-	TRBJ2-7	TGTGCCAGCAGTTTGCCTAGCGGGTACTACGAGCAGTACTTC	CASSLPSGYYEQYF
17	TRBV10-3	TRBD2	-	TRBJ2-3	TGTGCCATCAGTGTAGAGGGACTAGCGGGAATCCCAGATACGCAGTATTTT	CAISVEGLAGIPDTQYF
13	TRBV24-1	-	few	TRBJ2-5	TGTGCCACCAGTGCGATGGGGGAAGAGACCCAGTACTTC	CATSAMGEETQYF
15	TRBV7-3	-	-	TRBJ2-5	TGTGCCAGCAGCTTAAGCTCAGGGCGTAGAGAGACCCAGTACTTC	CASSLSSGRRETQYF
15	TRBV7-2	-	-	TRBJ2-5	TGTGCCAGCAGCATTCCCCAGGGGCCTCAAGAGACCCAGTACTTC	CASSIPQGPQETQYF